This T cell receptor beta chain derives from a study of T cells in narcolepsy (dated by TCRdb to the late 2010s). For context, the study as a whole: Healthy control donors were enrolled in the study alongside patients who had narcolepsy type 1 or type 2 (NT1, NT2). The study used TCR Vbeta sequencing to track clonotypes in blood and CSF while looking for autoreactive T cells in narcolepsy patients that target self-antigens of hypocretin neurons (hypocretin, TRIB2).

About this clone itself: Its antigen is not yet known. The record has no base qualities; no much larger clone is one base away.

Libraries were constructed by the immunoSEQ multiplex PCR assay. This immuneACCESS table, as held by TCRdb, lists in-frame sequences with V and J called but not all clones. Of the missing ones, under half trace to an unresolved V gene in checked studies; the others have no known cause. Recorded for this sample are tens of thousands of clones; around 88% of them occurred a single time. 1% to 1.5% of the sample goes to the ten largest clones. Overall results and qualifications from the work: According to the report, autoreactive clonotypes were detected serially in the blood of the same patients and of different patients, but not in healthy controls. Numbers of sequenced blood memory CD4+ clonotypes were comparable, with averages of approximately 39,000 in patients and roughly 33,000 in controls. Plots that compared CSF and blood CD4+ T cell clonotypes from the same patient highlighted HCRT-specific and TRIB2-specific autoreactive clonotypes. Certain blood memory CD4+ repertoires from patients and controls had no sequences that matched autoreactive T cell clones.

For TCR Vbeta sequencing, memory CD4+ T cells were sorted ex vivo from the peripheral blood of both healthy controls and narcolepsy patients. The CDR3 starts with the cysteine, ends with the phenylalanine, and has 14 residues. Only the CDR3 part of the read is kept: 42 bases, read in frame from the first base. CDR1 SEHNR and CDR2 FQNEAQ were looked up in the germline V gene (reference sequence). The V and J ends are trimmed by 4 bases and 1 base, leaving 10 bases between them. The TCR originated in a human donor with narcolepsy. The sequencing sample was made of CD45RA- memory CD4+ T cells from PBMCs. This specimen's cell subset or site label, per the study, means: memory T cells sorted ex vivo from peripheral blood. The chain uses TRBV7-9 and TRBJ1-1; a confident D gene designation cannot be given. Here the CDR3 is given as CASSSTDKNTEAFF. The nucleotides are TGTGCCAGCAGCTCCACCGACAAGAACACTGAAGCTTTCTTT.